This T cell receptor beta chain was found in a study of control samples from healthy donors and cancer patients. Germline values: CDR1 SNHLY, CDR2 FYNNEI. V lost 1 base to trimming and J lost 8 bases, with 5 bases between them. There are 12 residues in the CDR3. Clones were sequenced by immunoSEQ multiplex PCR, and TCRdb holds only the in-frame ones, with some missing. This repertoire shows 100,000 to 150,000 clones, about 90% found once; its top ten account for 6% to 9.5%. The receptor comes from a man in his forties or fifties with head and neck cancer. The specimen sequenced was PBMCs. This chain uses TRBV2 with TRBJ1-4; TRBD1 might be the D (5 bases). The CDR3 is CASSEGGEKLFF. The CDR3 DNA reads as TGTGCCAGCAGTGAAGGGGGGGAAAAACTGTTTTTT. The variable domain in full, with the rest retrieved from reference TRBV2 and TRBJ1-4, is EPEVTQTPSHQVTQMGQEVILRCVPISNHLYFYWYRQILGQKVEFLVSFYNNEISEKSEIFDDQFSVERPDGSNFTLKIRSTKLEDSAMYFCASSEGGEKLFFGSGTQLSVL.